One sample yielded the 21 T cell receptor beta chains listed below, sequenced in a study of cytomegalovirus exposure and HLA in healthy donors. In the PCR, 60 Vbeta and 13 Jbeta primers were used. Clones were sequenced by immunoSEQ multiplex PCR, and TCRdb holds only the in-frame ones, with some missing. The table records around 130,000 clones, roughly 82% of them present only once. Material for sequencing was PBMCs. The receptors derive from a woman aged 40 to 49 in good health and CMV-seropositive.

The rearrangement links TRBV2 to TRBJ2-7, with TRBD2 matching over 10 bases. The CDR3 contains 14 residues. Germline V gene lookup returns CDR1 SNHLY and CDR2 FYNNEI. Trimming cost V 8 bases and J 6 bases; bases outside gene matches: 10. The CDR3 loop is CASAELAGVREQYF. CDR3 in DNA: TGTGCCAGCGCTGAGCTAGCGGGAGTCCGCGAGCAGTACTTC. Supplemented by reference TRBV2 and TRBJ2-7, the full variable domain reads EPEVTQTPSHQVTQMGQEVILRCVPISNHLYFYWYRQILGQKVEFLVSFYNNEISEKSEIFDDQFSVERPDGSNFTLKIRSTKLEDSAMYFCASAELAGVREQYFGPGTRLTVT.

J is TRBJ2-2 and V is TRBV7-9, with TRBD1 identical over 7 bases. Germline CDR1 is SEHNR and CDR2 is FQNEAQ (reference sequence). The junction had 11 bases not matched to a gene; V was cut back by 3 bases and J by 4 bases. The CDR3 totals 17 residues. The DNA of the CDR3 is TGTGCCAGCAGCTTTCCCCCGGACAGGTTTACCACCGGGGAGCTGTTTTTT. Protein: CASSFPPDRFTTGELFF. The full variable domain, in which reference TRBV7-9 and TRBJ2-2 provide the parts outside the CDR3, is DTGVSQNPRHKITKRGQNVTFRCDPISEHNRLYWYRQTLGQGPEFLTYFQNEAQLEKSRLLSDRFSAERPKGSFSTLEIQRTEQGDSAMYLCASSFPPDRFTTGELFFGEGSRLTVL.

The chain carries TRBV4-2 and TRBJ2-1; D ambiguous. CDR3 length: 16 residues. In germline, CDR1 is LGHNA, CDR2 YNFKEQ. With 0 bases removed from V and 4 bases from J, the gap between germline ends came to 13 bases. The CDR3 nucleotides are TGTGCCAGCAGCCAAGATCGTATACTAACGTACAATGAGCAGTTCTTC. Residues: CASSQDRILTYNEQFF.

V gene TRBV7-2 combines with J gene TRBJ2-5; perhaps TRBD2 as D (7 bases). The CDR3 has 16 residues. Deletions cut 5 bases from V and 1 base from J, with 17 bases between. In germline, CDR1 is SGHTA, CDR2 FQGNSA. The CDR3, as DNA: TGTGCCAGCAGCCAAGGGACAACGGGGGGCCAAGAGACCCAGTACTTC. Amino acids: CASSQGTTGGQETQYF. Filled out from reference TRBV7-2 and TRBJ2-5, the complete variable domain reads GAGVSQSPSNKVTEKGKDVELRCDPISGHTALYWYRQSLGQGLEFLIYFQGNSAPDKSGLPSDRFSAERTGGSVSTLTIQRTQQEDSAVYLCASSQGTTGGQETQYFGPGTRLLVL.

The V gene is TRBV29-1, the J gene TRBJ1-1; no clear D. CDR3 size: 13 residues. V lost 3 bases and J 5 bases, leaving 13 bases between the germline ends. Germline assignment: CDR1 SQVTM and CDR2 ANQGSEA. CDR3: CSVDRSFGTEAFF. The CDR3, as DNA: TGCAGCGTTGACAGGTCTTTTGGAACTGAAGCTTTCTTT.

In its sample, this clone was seen a few times. J is TRBJ2-4 and V is TRBV27; D is unresolved. The CDR3 has 13 residues. V was pared by 3 bases and J by 0 bases, with 3 bases between. Germline CDR1 reads MNHEY; CDR2 reads SMNVEV (reference sequence). DNA of the CDR3: TGTGCCAGCAGTTTCCTAGCCAAAAACATTCAGTACTTC. Translation gives CASSFLAKNIQYF.

The chain uses TRBV6-5 and TRBJ2-3; 7 nucleotides agree with TRBD2. Germline V CDR1 and CDR2: MNHEY, SVGAGI. CDR3 size: 16 residues. Trimming at V came to 1 base and at J to 4 bases, leaving 8 bases not matched to a gene. The CDR3 region has the DNA TGTGCCAGCAGTTACTTCGCGGCGGGAGCGGCAGATACGCAGTATTTT. Residues: CASSYFAAGAADTQYF.

CDR3 in amino acids: CASSYSPTSGGNNEQFF. CDR3 sequence (DNA): TGTGCCAGCAGCTATTCCCCGACTAGCGGGGGAAACAATGAGCAGTTCTTC. The chain carries TRBV7-7 and TRBJ2-1; 12 bases line up with TRBD2. This CDR3 spans 17 amino acids. Germline V CDR1 and CDR2: SSHAT, FNYEAQ (reference sequence). Losses at the gene ends were 4 bases for V and 5 bases for J; bases not matched to a gene: 9. Full variable domain (rest looked up from reference TRBV7-7 and TRBJ2-1): GAGVSQSPRYKVTKRGQDVTLRCDPISSHATLYWYQQALGQGPEFLTYFNYEAQPDKSGLPSDRFSAERPEGSISTLTIQRTEQRDSAMYRCASSYSPTSGGNNEQFFGPGTRLTVL.

The chain combines TRBV7-8 with TRBJ2-1; weak D call: TRBD1 (5 bases). V gave up 7 bases and J gave up 9 bases, with 19 bases separating them. CDR1 and CDR2 (germline): SGHVS, FQNEAQ. This CDR3 is 14 amino acids long. CDR3: CASTSSSGLGEQFF. The CDR3 DNA is TGTGCCAGCACCTCTTCTTCAGGGCTTGGTGAGCAGTTCTTC.

The V call is TRBV7-7, the J call TRBJ2-5, with D uncertain. The CDR3 is made up of 11 amino acids. The germline CDR1 and CDR2 sequences are SSHAT and FNYEAQ (reference sequence). Here the CDR3 DNA reads TGTGCTCCGCTACGGTCAGAGACCCAGTACTTC. This encodes CAPLRSETQYF.

This chain links TRBV9 with TRBJ1-6, with D possibly matching TRBD1 (6 bases). Trimming took off 4 bases at V and 3 bases at J, with 11 bases between the two ends. Germline V CDR1 and CDR2: SGDLS, YYNGEE. The CDR3 contains 15 residues. The chain's CDR3 is CASSTQGFYNSPLHF. The CDR3 region has the DNA TGTGCCAGCAGCACCCAGGGGTTCTATAATTCACCCCTCCACTTT.

This clone has only one observation. The chain employs TRBV7-6 and TRBJ2-3; D is perhaps TRBD1 (5 bases). Germline V gene data show CDR1 as SGHVS and CDR2 as FNYEAQ. Trimming took 2 bases from V and 1 from J, leaving 13 bases between them. This CDR3 has 16 amino acids. The CDR3 is CASSLLFRGGTDTQYF. The CDR3 nucleotides read TGTGCCAGCAGCTTATTATTTAGGGGTGGCACAGATACGCAGTATTTT.

This chain connects TRBV30 to TRBJ1-2, with 7 bases that match TRBD1. This CDR3 comprises 15 residues. Germline CDR1 reads GTSNPN; CDR2 reads SVGIG (reference sequence). V lost 2 bases, J lost 4 bases, and 10 bases stayed unmatched. CDR3 region: CAWSQGRDSFYGYTF. In nucleotides, the CDR3 is TGTGCCTGGAGTCAGGGCCGGGACAGCTTCTATGGCTACACCTTC.

The CDR3 DNA reads as TGTGCCAGCAGCTCCCACAGTACCCAAAAAGACAATGAGCAGTTCTTC. The encoded protein is CASSSHSTQKDNEQFF. The chain combines TRBV6-6 with TRBJ2-1; D is unclear. CDR3 length: 16 amino acids. V shed 6 bases and J shed 5 bases, with 20 bases lying between them. The germline CDR1 and CDR2 sequences are MNHNY and SVGAGI (reference sequence).

The chain joins TRBV19 to TRBJ1-5; D not certain. Trimming removed 7 bases from V and 3 bases from J, with 16 bases in between. The CDR3 runs 15 residues. CDR1 LNHDA and CDR2 SQIVND come from the germline V gene (reference sequence). CDR3 region: CASTRYVNSNQPQHF. The CDR3 DNA follows: TGTGCCAGTACCCGTTACGTCAACTCCAATCAGCCCCAGCATTTT.

This chain connects TRBV27 to TRBJ1-5, with TRBD1 as a possible D gene (6 bases). The CDR3 runs 15 residues. CDR1 and CDR2 (germline): MNHEY, SMNVEV (reference sequence). V was pared by 0 bases and J by 5 bases, with 11 bases between. The CDR3 region has the DNA TGTGCCAGCAGTTTATCAATGGGACACTATCAGCCCCAGCATTTT. It encodes CASSLSMGHYQPQHF.

The chain combines TRBV28 with TRBJ1-2; tentative D call: TRBD1 (6 bases). The V and J ends lost 4 bases and 7 bases respectively, with 10 bases between them. There are 12 residues in the CDR3. CDR1 and CDR2 (germline): MDHEN, SYDVKM. CDR3 region: CASSSQGFGYTF. The CDR3 DNA reads as TGTGCCAGCAGTTCACAGGGTTTTGGCTACACCTTC.

The gene calls are TRBV15 and TRBJ1-6; possibly TRBD1 for D (6 bases). This CDR3 is built from 16 residues. With 6 bases removed from V and 8 bases from J, the gap between germline ends came to 20 bases. Germline V gene lookup returns CDR1 LNHNV and CDR2 YYDKDF (reference sequence). As DNA, the CDR3 is TGTGCCACCAGTGGCGGGGGGGCTGGGGTATATTCACCCCTCCACTTT. Translating it yields CATSGGGAGVYSPLHF. Filled out from reference TRBV15 and TRBJ1-6, the complete variable domain reads DAMVIQNPRYQVTQFGKPVTLSCSQTLNHNVMYWYQQKSSQAPKLLFHYYDKDFNNEADTPDNFQSRRPNTSFCFLDIRSPGLGDTAMYLCATSGGGAGVYSPLHFGNGTRLTVT.

The rearrangement uses TRBV5-8 and TRBJ2-1, with D possibly TRBD1 on 6 matching bases. The germline CDR1 and CDR2 sequences are SGHTS and YDEGEE. There are 14 residues in the CDR3. V was pared by 2 bases and J by 6 bases, with 12 bases between. DNA for the CDR3: TGTGCCAGCAGCTTAGGGGGAGCTACCAATGAGCAGTTCTTC. This sequence encodes CASSLGGATNEQFF.

The V call is TRBV11-2, the J call TRBJ2-7; 8 bases align to TRBD1. The CDR3 extends over 15 amino acids. Trimming removed 0 bases from V and 6 bases from J; junction bases left unmatched: 7. Per germline, CDR1 SGHAT and CDR2 FQNNGV. The CDR3 is CASSLDQGRGLEQYF. The CDR3 DNA is TGTGCCAGCAGCTTAGATCAAGGCAGGGGGCTCGAGCAGTACTTC.

The genes are TRBV19 and TRBJ2-1, with a weak D call TRBD2 (6 bases). The CDR3 has 13 residues. V dropped 3 bases and J dropped 7 bases, with 10 bases sitting between them. Germline CDR1 reads LNHDA; CDR2 reads SQIVND (reference sequence). The CDR3, as DNA: TGTGCCAGTAGTATTGATGGGGGGAATGAGCAGTTCTTC. Translating it yields CASSIDGGNEQFF.